These 23 T cell receptor beta chains were sequenced from one sample in a study of T-cell reconstitution after alpha-beta-depleted transplantation in children. Unique molecular identifiers featured in how the TCRbeta library was prepared. TCRdb redid the calling of the PCR reads with MiXCR, one entry per CDR3 protein. The profile covers about 590,000 distinct CDR3 sequences, with over 10% appearing a single time and 2% to 2.5% taken by the ten largest. This sample comprised PBMCs, mostly from graft donor cells, obtained 360 days after TCRalphabeta/CD19-depleted stem cell transplant. These receptors all come from a male patient aged 10 to 17 who had a stem cell transplant for acute myeloid leukemia, so the T cells may come from the graft donor.

This clonotype was detected a few times. V is TRBV27 and J is TRBJ2-1; TRBD2 matches 7 bases. The CDR3 covers 18 residues. V was pared by 2 bases and J by 7 bases, with 17 bases of the junction left unmatched. Per the germline V gene, CDR1 is MNHEY and CDR2 is SMNVEV (reference sequence). The CDR3 here is CASSLVPLTSVAKNEQFF. CDR3 DNA: TGTGCCAGCAGTTTAGTTCCCCTCACTAGCGTGGCAAAGAATGAGCAGTTCTTC.

The V and J genes are TRBV20-1 and TRBJ1-2; D unclear. Deletions cut 0 bases from V and 3 bases from J, with 11 bases between. The CDR3 runs 14 residues. Germline V gene lookup returns CDR1 DFQATT and CDR2 SNEGSKA (reference sequence). The CDR3 DNA reads as TGCAGTGCTAGAGATCCAGGAGACCACTATGGCTACACCTTC. It translates to CSARDPGDHYGYTF.

The table lists this clonotype with many counts. The chain uses TRBV19 and TRBJ2-1; 8 bases fit TRBD2. The CDR3 is 16 amino acids. Unmatched junction bases numbered 8, after V lost 5 bases and J lost 2 bases. The germline V gene has CDR1 LNHDA and CDR2 SQIVND (reference sequence). CDR3 coding DNA: TGTGCCAGTAGTCTATTAGCGGGAACCGCCTACAATGAGCAGTTCTTC. Amino acid sequence: CASSLLAGTAYNEQFF. Combining the CDR3 with reference TRBV19 and TRBJ2-1 gives the whole variable domain DGGITQSPKYLFRKEGQNVTLSCEQNLNHDAMYWYRQDPGQGLRLIYYSQIVNDFQKGDIAEGYSVSREKKESFPLTVTSAQKNPTAFYLCASSLLAGTAYNEQFFGPGTRLTVL.

The chain carries TRBV20-1 and TRBJ2-7; 7 nucleotides match TRBD2. Germline V CDR1 and CDR2: DFQATT, SNEGSKA (reference sequence). The V and J ends lost 6 bases and 2 bases, in that order; junction bases with no gene match: 13. The CDR3 covers 15 residues. The CDR3 loop reads CSAEDGWAGAYEQYF. CDR3 sequence (DNA): TGCAGTGCCGAAGACGGATGGGCGGGGGCCTACGAGCAGTACTTC.

Many counts were recorded for this clonotype. The chain is built from TRBV29-1 and TRBJ2-7; TRBD2 aligns across 12 bases. The ends lost 7 bases at V and 1 base at J; junction bases unmatched: 5. This CDR3 comprises 14 residues. Germline CDR1 and CDR2: SQVTM and ANQGSEA. Written as DNA, the CDR3 is TGCAGCGGGACTAGCGGGAAAGGATCCTACGAGCAGTACTTC. Protein product: CSGTSGKGSYEQYF.

V usage is TRBV7-8 and J usage is TRBJ2-7; no reliable D call. Germline V lookup: CDR1 SGHVS, CDR2 FQNEAQ. Trimming removed 8 bases from V and 7 bases from J, with 12 bases in between. This CDR3 has 11 amino acids. The CDR3 nucleotides read TGTGCCAGCGTGGTCTTAGGGGAGCAGTACTTC. It translates to CASVVLGEQYF. Complete variable domain (other parts from reference TRBV7-8 and TRBJ2-7): GAGVSQSPRYKVAKRGQDVALRCDPISGHVSLFWYQQALGQGPEFLTYFQNEAQLDKSGLPSDRFFAERPEGSVSTLKIQRTQQEDSAVYLCASVVLGEQYFGPGTRLTVT.

This clonotype was recorded once. The gene calls are TRBV27 and TRBJ1-1; a possible D gene is TRBD1 (6 bases). Trimming removed 2 bases at V and 5 bases at J, with 15 bases between. Germline lookup yields CDR1 MNHEY and CDR2 SMNVEV (reference sequence). This CDR3 is built from 15 residues. This CDR3 reads CASSLVGGAMTEAFF. The CDR3 DNA sequence: TGTGCCAGCAGTTTAGTCGGGGGGGCGATGACTGAAGCTTTCTTT.

This sequence joins TRBV7-2 and TRBJ2-3, with 8 bases matching TRBD2. The V gene's germline CDR1 is SGHTA and CDR2 FQGNSA. This CDR3 comprises 16 residues. The trim removed 5 bases at V and 2 bases at J, leaving 9 bases unmatched. The CDR3 DNA reads TGTGCCAGCAGCCGCCTTAGCGGGACCAACACAGATACGCAGTATTTT. Amino acids: CASSRLSGTNTDTQYF.

The chain links TRBV11-2 to TRBJ2-1; TRBD2 agrees at 7 bases. The V gene end was trimmed by 5 bases and the J gene end by 8 bases; junction bases not matched to a gene: 9. The length of the CDR3 is 14 residues. The germline V gene encodes CDR1 SGHAT and CDR2 FQNNGV. This CDR3 is CASSLGLDHDEQFF. The CDR3 DNA reads TGTGCCAGCAGCCTCGGACTAGATCACGATGAGCAGTTCTTC.

This clonotype has more than one count but fewer than ten. V is TRBV14 and J is TRBJ2-2; 8 bases line up with TRBD2. CDR3 length equals 17 residues. Trimming at V came to 0 bases and at J to 3 bases, leaving 6 bases not matched to a gene. Germline-derived CDR1 and CDR2 are SGHDN and FVKESK. CDR3 sequence (DNA): TGTGCCAGCAGCCAAGATGAGGTAGCGGGATACACCGGGGAGCTGTTTTTT. This encodes CASSQDEVAGYTGELFF.

The genes are TRBV29-1 and TRBJ2-5; D perhaps matches TRBD1 (6 bases). With 0 bases removed from V and 4 bases from J, the gap between germline ends came to 21 bases. The CDR3 totals 17 residues. Germline CDR1 is SQVTM and CDR2 is ANQGSEA. CDR3 amino acids: CSVEDQGKVIVGETQYF. The CDR3 region has the DNA TGCAGCGTTGAAGATCAGGGGAAGGTGATAGTCGGAGAGACCCAGTACTTC.

The chain joins TRBV11-1 to TRBJ2-3; the D gene is possibly TRBD1 (5 bases). Germline lookup yields CDR1 SGHAT and CDR2 FQDESV (reference sequence). V shed 5 bases and J shed 7 bases, with 19 bases lying between them. The CDR3 has 15 amino acids. The chain's CDR3 is CASSLDRLSFNTQYF. CDR3 coding DNA: TGTGCCAGCAGCCTTGACAGACTCTCCTTTAATACGCAGTATTTT.

J is TRBJ1-2 and V is TRBV29-1; D is undetermined. V lost 5 bases and J 4 bases, leaving 20 bases between the germline ends. This CDR3 comprises 15 residues. Germline CDR1 reads SQVTM; CDR2 reads ANQGSEA. The CDR3 coding sequence is TGCAGCGTTCCTGATATTCGGGAGGGATCCTATGGCTACACCTTC. Its translation is CSVPDIREGSYGYTF. Full variable domain (rest looked up from reference TRBV29-1 and TRBJ1-2): SAVISQKPSRDICQRGTSLTIQCQVDSQVTMMFWYRQQPGQSLTLIATANQGSEATYESGFVIDKFPISRPNLTFSTLTVSNMSPEDSSIYLCSVPDIREGSYGYTFGSGTRLTVV.

V and J are TRBV28 and TRBJ1-1; D is uncertain. CDR3 length: 15 residues. Per the germline V gene, CDR1 is MDHEN and CDR2 is SYDVKM. The germline V and J ends were trimmed by 2 bases and 6 bases, with 16 bases remaining between them. DNA for the CDR3: TGTGCCAGCAGTTTAACCCCTCAAACCCCACCTGAAGCTTTCTTT. Translation: CASSLTPQTPPEAFF.

This clonotype was counted many times. The V call is TRBV20-1, the J call TRBJ2-3, with 7 bases that match TRBD2. Per germline, CDR1 DFQATT and CDR2 SNEGSKA (reference sequence). The CDR3 loop spans 15 amino acids. V lost 0 bases to trimming and J lost 2 bases; unmatched junction nucleotides: 5. The CDR3 nucleotides read TGCAGTGCTAGAGATAGGGACTACGTCACAGATACGCAGTATTTT. The encoded protein is CSARDRDYVTDTQYF.

The chain links TRBV29-1 to TRBJ2-2; no reliable D call. The CDR3 sequence is 12 residues long. V lost 4 bases and J 3 bases, leaving 6 bases between the germline ends. CDR1 SQVTM and CDR2 ANQGSEA come from the germline V gene. This chain's CDR3 is CSVVEHTGELFF. The DNA for the CDR3 is TGCAGCGTTGTGGAGCACACCGGGGAGCTGTTTTTT.

This clonotype has more than one count but fewer than ten. V usage is TRBV6-2 or TRBV6-3 and J usage is TRBJ1-6; 8 nucleotides line up with TRBD1. CDR3 size: 14 residues. The trim removed 2 bases at V and 11 bases at J, leaving 5 bases unmatched. The germline V gene encodes CDR1 MNHEY and CDR2 SVGEGT. CDR3 sequence (DNA): TGTGCCAGCAGTTACAAGAGACAGGGGACACCCCTCCACTTT. It specifies CASSYKRQGTPLHF.

Only a few counts were recorded for this clonotype. The chain combines TRBV7-2 with TRBJ2-7, with D perhaps TRBD1 or TRBD2 (5 bases each). V was cut by 5 bases and J by 2 bases, with 10 bases left in between. Per the germline V gene, CDR1 is SGHTA and CDR2 is FQGNSA. The CDR3 runs to 13 residues. This CDR3 is CASSHGATYEQYF. The CDR3 bases are TGTGCCAGCAGCCACGGGGCCACCTACGAGCAGTACTTC.

The genes are TRBV28 and TRBJ1-4; D is ambiguous. This CDR3 has 12 amino acids. V lost 3 bases and J lost 8, with 7 bases in between. CDR1 is MDHEN and CDR2 is SYDVKM in the germline V gene. The CDR3 reads CASSFGGEKLFF. The CDR3 coding sequence is TGTGCCAGCAGTTTTGGAGGAGAAAAACTGTTTTTT.

This clonotype was observed a handful of times. The chain carries TRBV20-1 and TRBJ2-7; D possibly uses TRBD1 or TRBD2 (5 bases each). CDR1 DFQATT and CDR2 SNEGSKA come from the germline V gene (reference sequence). V lost 1 base and J 3 bases, leaving 16 bases between the germline ends. CDR3 length: 15 residues. CDR3 residues: CSARGGWLGDYEQYF. CDR3 DNA: TGCAGTGCTAGAGGGGGGTGGCTGGGAGACTACGAGCAGTACTTC.

The chain combines TRBV27 with TRBJ2-1, with 11 bases aligning to TRBD1. The V and J ends lost 9 bases and 3 bases, in that order; junction bases with no gene match: 7. CDR1 is MNHEY and CDR2 is SMNVEV in the germline V gene (reference sequence). The CDR3 totals 15 residues. This CDR3 reads CASGPGTGGYNEQFF. The CDR3 DNA is TGTGCCAGTGGGCCCGGGACAGGGGGCTACAATGAGCAGTTCTTC.

This sequence joins TRBV6-4 and TRBJ2-3; D may be TRBD2 (6 bases). The ends were cut back, 0 bases at V and 4 bases at J, with 11 bases in the middle. The germline V gene encodes CDR1 MRHNA and CDR2 SNTAGT. The CDR3 contains 15 residues. The CDR3 DNA reads as TGTGCCAGCAGTGACTCGGCGGGATTATCAGATACGCAGTATTTT. Its translation: CASSDSAGLSDTQYF.

In its sample, this clonotype was seen a few times. This chain links TRBV18 with TRBJ1-3; the match to TRBD1 covers 7 bases. The CDR3 has 17 residues. Germline values: CDR1 KGHSH, CDR2 LQKENI. J was trimmed by 3 bases and V by 1 base; bases with no gene match: 9. The chain's CDR3 is CASSPLNPGTVGNTIYF. CDR3 DNA sequence: TGTGCCAGCTCACCACTTAATCCCGGGACAGTTGGAAACACCATATATTTT. The full variable domain, with the rest looked up from reference TRBV18 and TRBJ1-3, is NAGVMQNPRHLVRRRGQEARLRCSPMKGHSHVYWYRQLPEEGLKFMVYLQKENIIDESGMPKERFSAEFPKEGPSILRIQQVVRGDSAAYFCASSPLNPGTVGNTIYFGEGSWLTVV.